This is a list of T cell receptor beta chains from one sample in a study of T-cell memory formation after mild COVID-19. MiXCR, run by TCRdb on the 5' RACE reads, gives a single entry per CDR3 protein. Among a few hundred thousand distinct CDR3 sequences, around 20% were seen once, and the ten largest hold under 15%. The sample was PBMCs or a T cell subset sorted from them (not recorded which). These receptors came from an adult woman who had mild COVID-19 (a few samples of this study predate the infection). Cell type and time point are not known. Both conserved end residues are part of each CDR3. The D gene is left open where the match is weak. The listing skips clone size in some rows; elsewhere it reads once, few, many or a size class.

v_call	j_call	d_call	clone_size	cdr3_nt	cdr3_aa
TRBV30	TRBJ2-3	TRBD2	-	TGTGCCTGGAGTGGTCTAGCGGGGAACACAGATACGCAGTATTTT	CAWSGLAGNTDTQYF
TRBV14	TRBJ1-4	-	-	TGTGCCAGCAGCCAAAATGGGGGCGCGAATAATGAAAAACTGTTTTTT	CASSQNGGANNEKLFF
TRBV4-2	TRBJ2-7	-	-	TGTGCCAGCAGCCAAGCCGTCGGGGGCGGGGGTGGCTACGAGCAGTACTTC	CASSQAVGGGGGYEQYF
TRBV21-1	TRBJ1-1	-	few	TGTGCCAGCAGCAAAGAGGCTCGGAGGGGGGTCGACACTGAAGCTTTCTTT	CASSKEARRGVDTEAFF
TRBV7-2	TRBJ1-6	-	-	TGTGCCAGCAGCTTAGTTTTCCAGTCCAATTCACCCCTCCACTTT	CASSLVFQSNSPLHF
TRBV5-1	TRBJ1-2	-	-	TGCGCCAGCAGCTCTGGGCCGGGCAACTATGGCTACACCTTC	CASSSGPGNYGYTF
TRBV5-1	TRBJ2-7	-	many	TGCGCCAGCAGCTTGGGAAGCGGGTACGAGCAGTACTTC	CASSLGSGYEQYF
TRBV10-3	TRBJ2-1	TRBD2	-	TGTGCCATCAGTGAGTCTAGCGGGAGTGGCAATGAGCAGTTCTTC	CAISESSGSGNEQFF
TRBV12-3/TRBV12-4	TRBJ2-3	-	-	TGTGCCAGCAGTTTAGCGGGGGTGAACACAGATACGCAGTATTTT	CASSLAGVNTDTQYF
TRBV2	TRBJ1-4	-	-	TGTGCCAGCAGTCTTCCTGGGGGGGTTGAAAAACTGTTTTTT	CASSLPGGVEKLFF
TRBV25-1	TRBJ2-3	-	few	TGTGCCAGCAGTGAACACAACGCCTGGGCAGATACGCAGTATTTT	CASSEHNAWADTQYF
TRBV5-1	TRBJ2-1	-	-	TGCGCCAGCAGCGCCGGACTTCCCCTCGATGAGCAGTTCTTC	CASSAGLPLDEQFF
TRBV12-3/TRBV12-4	TRBJ1-5	TRBD1	-	TGTGCCAGCAGTTGGGGGACAGCCCAAAATCAGCCCCAGCATTTT	CASSWGTAQNQPQHF
TRBV6-2/TRBV6-3	TRBJ2-7	TRBD1	few	TGTGCCAGCAGTTATTATCCCGAACCATGGACAGGGGTTTCCTACGAGCAGTACTTC	CASSYYPEPWTGVSYEQYF
TRBV19	TRBJ1-5	-	few	TGTGCCAGTAGTATAGAAGGACGACCCCAGCATTTT	CASSIEGRPQHF
TRBV18	TRBJ1-1	-	-	TGTGCCAGCTCACCGGCACGGGCCAACACTGAAGCTTTCTTT	CASSPARANTEAFF
TRBV12-3/TRBV12-4	TRBJ2-2	TRBD1	few	TGTGCCAGCAGTCGCCGGGACAGGGGACTTAAAGTACCGGGACAAGCGGACGGGGAGCTGTTTTTT	CASSRRDRGLKVPGQADGELFF
TRBV5-1	TRBJ2-1	TRBD2	-	TGCGCCAGCAGCTTTAGCGGGGGGGCCGGGAATGAGCAGTTCTTC	CASSFSGGAGNEQFF
TRBV20-1	TRBJ1-5	TRBD1	-	TGCAGTGCTAGAACAGGGGATCAGCCCCAGCATTTT	CSARTGDQPQHF
TRBV3-1	TRBJ2-5	TRBD1	few	TGTGCCAGCAGTCGAACCCAGGGGGCGGAGACCCAGTACTTC	CASSRTQGAETQYF
TRBV24-1	TRBJ2-1	TRBD1	-	TGTGCCACCAGTGATATAGCCGGGACAGGTAGGAATGAGCAGTTCTTC	CATSDIAGTGRNEQFF
TRBV14	TRBJ2-7	TRBD2	few	TGTGCCAGCAGCCAAGTTAGCGGGGTCTCCTACGAGCAGTACTTC	CASSQVSGVSYEQYF
TRBV7-6	TRBJ1-5	TRBD1	-	TGTGCCAGCAGCTTTAGCACAGGGGTTGATCAGCCCCAGCATTTT	CASSFSTGVDQPQHF
TRBV12-3/TRBV12-4	TRBJ2-5	-	few	TGTGCCAGCAGTTTAGACTCCGGGGAGACCCAGTACTTC	CASSLDSGETQYF
TRBV7-3	TRBJ1-6	-	-	TGTGCCAGCAGCTTACAAGGGAAACGCGGTGTTGGTTCACCCCTCCACTTT	CASSLQGKRGVGSPLHF
TRBV4-3	TRBJ1-1	-	-	TGCGCCAGCAGCCAAGATACTCAGAGGAACACTGAAGCTTTCTTT	CASSQDTQRNTEAFF
TRBV7-3	TRBJ2-4	-	many	TGTGCCAGCAGCCCGGACGGGGGCAAAAACATTCAGTACTTC	CASSPDGGKNIQYF
TRBV28	TRBJ1-5	-	few	TGTGCCAGCAGGTCATCAGGCGCGCGGGGCCATTTT	CASRSSGARGHF
TRBV20-1	TRBJ1-6	-	few	TGCAGTGCTACTCCGACACCCTCTACAACGAATTCACCCCTCCACTTT	CSATPTPSTTNSPLHF
TRBV20-1	TRBJ2-1	-	-	TGCAGTGCTAGAGATTTGGGGGCCAGGACCTACAATGAGCAGTTCTTC	CSARDLGARTYNEQFF
TRBV10-2	TRBJ2-1	-	-	TGCGCCAGTACCGCCGGGACCACGGCAGACAATGAGCAGTTCTTC	CASTAGTTADNEQFF
TRBV4-1	TRBJ2-3	TRBD2	few	TGCGCCAGCAGCCAAGAAGCGCGGGGGGTGGGGACAGATACGCAGTATTTT	CASSQEARGVGTDTQYF
TRBV29-1	TRBJ2-7	TRBD1	-	TGCAGCGTTGTGGGAATAGACAGGGCGCAAGACGAGCAGTACTTC	CSVVGIDRAQDEQYF
TRBV7-9	TRBJ1-1	-	-	TGTGCCAGCAGCTTAGCTGGTACGTCGGACACTGAAGCTTTCTTT	CASSLAGTSDTEAFF
TRBV7-9	TRBJ1-2	TRBD1	few	TGTGCCAGCAGCCTCACAGGGGTGGGCGGCTACACCTTC	CASSLTGVGGYTF
TRBV3-1	TRBJ2-5	TRBD2	-	TGTGCCAGCAGCCTTTTGAGAGCGGGGAAGGAGACCCAGTACTTC	CASSLLRAGKETQYF
TRBV7-2	TRBJ2-7	-	few	TGTGCCAGCAGCTTAGCAGGCAGGGAATACGAGCAGTACTTC	CASSLAGREYEQYF
TRBV12-3/TRBV12-4	TRBJ2-5	-	few	TGTGCCAGCAGTTCGACCGTGGGGGAGACCCAGTACTTC	CASSSTVGETQYF
TRBV11-2	TRBJ2-5	TRBD1	-	TGTGCCAGCAGCTGGGCCGGACAGGGAGGTTGGGAGACCCAGTACTTC	CASSWAGQGGWETQYF
TRBV5-1	TRBJ1-1	TRBD1	few	TGCGCCAGCACGAACAGGGGTCGCGAAGCTTTCTTT	CASTNRGREAFF
TRBV5-4	TRBJ2-3	-	few	TGTGCCAGCAGCTTGGGCACTTACCCAGATACGCAGTATTTT	CASSLGTYPDTQYF
TRBV12-3/TRBV12-4	TRBJ1-2	TRBD1	few	TGTGCCAGCAGTTTTCTCAAGACGACAGGGGAAAACTATGGCTACACCTTC	CASSFLKTTGENYGYTF
TRBV6-5	TRBJ2-2	-	few	TGTGCCAGCACCACCGAGGGGGGCCCGGGGACCGGGGAGCTGTTTTTT	CASTTEGGPGTGELFF
TRBV4-1	TRBJ2-3	-	-	TGCGCCAGCAGCCAATCGGGGGTAGGCACAGATACGCAGTATTTT	CASSQSGVGTDTQYF
TRBV6-2/TRBV6-3	TRBJ2-7	-	many	TGTGCCAGCAGTCCGGGACTGACCTACGAGCAGTACTTC	CASSPGLTYEQYF
TRBV15	TRBJ1-6	-	-	TGTGCCACCAGCAGAGATCGACAGGTCTATAATTCACCCCTCCACTTT	CATSRDRQVYNSPLHF
TRBV7-9	TRBJ2-5	-	few	TGTGCCAGCAGCTTAACTCTCCGGGGGATAGAGACCCAGTACTTC	CASSLTLRGIETQYF
TRBV29-1	TRBJ2-5	-	-	TGCAGCGTGGGACACCTCGAAGAGACCCAGTACTTC	CSVGHLEETQYF
TRBV2	TRBJ1-4	-	few	TGTGCCAGCAGTGTACTTACAACTAATGAAAAACTGTTTTTT	CASSVLTTNEKLFF
TRBV5-6	TRBJ2-7	-	few	TGTGCCAGCAGTTTGAACAAACCCTTGTCCTACGAGCAGTACTTC	CASSLNKPLSYEQYF
TRBV7-2	TRBJ2-1	-	few	TGTGCCAGCAGCTTAGAGCCCTACAATGAGCAGTTCTTC	CASSLEPYNEQFF
TRBV6-5	TRBJ2-7	-	once	TGTGCCAGCAGCCGCGGCAGGGGATCGGCATACGAGCAGTACTTC	CASSRGRGSAYEQYF
TRBV12-3/TRBV12-4	TRBJ2-3	-	-	TGTGCCAGCAGTGCGGGACAGCAGTTCACAGATACGCAGTATTTT	CASSAGQQFTDTQYF
TRBV5-1	TRBJ2-2	-	once	TGCGCCAGCAGCCCGAGGCAGGGGAACGGGGAGCTGTTTTTT	CASSPRQGNGELFF
TRBV12-3/TRBV12-4	TRBJ2-3	-	few	TGTGCCAGCAGCTCCAGGGTGGAGGGAACAGATACGCAGTATTTT	CASSSRVEGTDTQYF